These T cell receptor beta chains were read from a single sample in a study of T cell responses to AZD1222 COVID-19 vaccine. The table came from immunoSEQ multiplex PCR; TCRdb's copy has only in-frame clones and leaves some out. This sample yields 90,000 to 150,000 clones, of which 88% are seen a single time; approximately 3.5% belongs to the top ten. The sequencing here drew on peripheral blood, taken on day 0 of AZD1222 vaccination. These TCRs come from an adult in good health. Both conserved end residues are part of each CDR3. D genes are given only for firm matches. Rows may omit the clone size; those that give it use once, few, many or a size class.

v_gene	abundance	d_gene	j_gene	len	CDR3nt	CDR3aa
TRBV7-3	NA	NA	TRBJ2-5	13	TGTGCCAGCAGCCTGACGGATCGGGGGCCCCAGTACTTC	CASSLTDRGPQYF
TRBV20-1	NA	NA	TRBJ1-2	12	TGCAGTGCTAGTCGGACCAGGAGCGGCTACACCTTC	CSASRTRSGYTF
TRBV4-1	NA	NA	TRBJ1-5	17	TGCGCCAGCAGCCCGCTATTCGTGACATCCAATAATCAGCCCCAGCATTTT	CASSPLFVTSNNQPQHF
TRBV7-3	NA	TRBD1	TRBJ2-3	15	TGTGCCAGCAGTAAGGACAGGGGGACCACAGATACGCAGTATTTT	CASSKDRGTTDTQYF
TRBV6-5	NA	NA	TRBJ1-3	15	TGTGCCAGCAGACGGGACTTACTTTCTGGAAACACCATATATTTT	CASRRDLLSGNTIYF
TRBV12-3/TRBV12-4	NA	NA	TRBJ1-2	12	TGTGCCAGCAGTTTGTTGGACTCTGGCTACACCTTC	CASSLLDSGYTF
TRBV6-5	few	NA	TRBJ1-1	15	TGTGCCAGCAGTTACAGGGAGGGGCTGAACACTGAAGCTTTCTTT	CASSYREGLNTEAFF
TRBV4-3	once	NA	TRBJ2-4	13	TGCGCCAGCAGCCAAGATGGGGCTCGGGTTCAGTACTTC	CASSQDGARVQYF
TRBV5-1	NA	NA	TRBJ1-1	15	TGCGCCAGCAGCTTAGGGCCCTCCACCGGGGCTGAAGCTTTCTTT	CASSLGPSTGAEAFF
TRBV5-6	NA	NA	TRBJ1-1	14	TGTGCCAGCAGCCCCAGGGGCCTGGGCACTGAAGCTTTCTTT	CASSPRGLGTEAFF
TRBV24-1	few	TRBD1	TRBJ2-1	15	TGTGCCACCAGTGATTCCGGGACAGATTACAATGAGCAGTTCTTC	CATSDSGTDYNEQFF
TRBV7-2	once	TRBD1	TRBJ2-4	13	TGTGCCAGCAGTACAGGGGGCAAAAACATTCAGTACTTC	CASSTGGKNIQYF
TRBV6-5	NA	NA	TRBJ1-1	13	TGTGCCAGCAGTTTCATGGAGAACACTGAAGCTTTCTTT	CASSFMENTEAFF
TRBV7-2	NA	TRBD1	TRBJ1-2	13	TGTGCCAGCAGGTCTGCAGGGGGCGATGGCTACACCTTC	CASRSAGGDGYTF
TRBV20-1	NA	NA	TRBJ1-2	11	TGCAGTGCTTTTGACAGCTATGGCTACACCTTC	CSAFDSYGYTF
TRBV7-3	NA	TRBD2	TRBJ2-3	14	TGTGCCAGCAGCTGGGGACTAGCGGCAGATACGCAGTATTTT	CASSWGLAADTQYF
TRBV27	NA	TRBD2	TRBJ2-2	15	TGTGCCAGCAGTTTACGCGGGGGGAACACCGGGGAGCTGTTTTTT	CASSLRGGNTGELFF
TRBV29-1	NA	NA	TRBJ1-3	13	TGCAGCGTTGAATTATACTCTGGAAACACCATATATTTT	CSVELYSGNTIYF
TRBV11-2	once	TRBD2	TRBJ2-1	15	TGTGCCAGCAGCTTACGACTAGCGGGGGCAAATGAGCAGTTCTTC	CASSLRLAGANEQFF